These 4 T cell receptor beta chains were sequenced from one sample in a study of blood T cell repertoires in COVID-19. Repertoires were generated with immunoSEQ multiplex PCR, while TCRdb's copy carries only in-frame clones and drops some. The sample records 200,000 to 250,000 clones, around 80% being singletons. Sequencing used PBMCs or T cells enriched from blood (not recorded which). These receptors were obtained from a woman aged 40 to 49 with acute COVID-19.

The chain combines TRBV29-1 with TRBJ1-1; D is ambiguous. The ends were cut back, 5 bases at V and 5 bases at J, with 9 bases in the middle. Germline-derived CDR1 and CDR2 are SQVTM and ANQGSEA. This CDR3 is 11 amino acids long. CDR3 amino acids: CSVRGGTEAFF. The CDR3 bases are TGCAGCGTTCGAGGTGGGACTGAAGCTTTCTTT. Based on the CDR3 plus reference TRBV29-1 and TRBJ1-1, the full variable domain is SAVISQKPSRDICQRGTSLTIQCQVDSQVTMMFWYRQQPGQSLTLIATANQGSEATYESGFVIDKFPISRPNLTFSTLTVSNMSPEDSSIYLCSVRGGTEAFFGQGTRLTVV.

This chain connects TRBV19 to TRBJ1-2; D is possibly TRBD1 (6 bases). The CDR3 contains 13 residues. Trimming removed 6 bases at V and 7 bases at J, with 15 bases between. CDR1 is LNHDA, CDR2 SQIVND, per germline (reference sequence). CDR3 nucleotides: TGTGCCAGTAGCCACCCCGGACAGCTTGGCTACACCTTC. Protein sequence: CASSHPGQLGYTF.

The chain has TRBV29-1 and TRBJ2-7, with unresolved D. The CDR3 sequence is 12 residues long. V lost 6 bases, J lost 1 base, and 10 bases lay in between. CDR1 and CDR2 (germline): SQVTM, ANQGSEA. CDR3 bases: TGCAGCGTCCTCAGTCTTTCCTACGAGCAGTACTTC. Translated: CSVLSLSYEQYF.

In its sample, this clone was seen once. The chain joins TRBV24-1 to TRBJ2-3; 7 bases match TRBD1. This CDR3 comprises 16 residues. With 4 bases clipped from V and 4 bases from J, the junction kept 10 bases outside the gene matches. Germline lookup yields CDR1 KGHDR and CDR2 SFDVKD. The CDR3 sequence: CATSDVQVGGADTQYF. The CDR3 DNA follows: TGTGCCACCAGTGACGTACAGGTAGGGGGCGCAGATACGCAGTATTTT.